This T cell receptor (beta chain) was captured in a study of OX40 agonist ivuxolimab in advanced cancers. Looking at the study overall: Of mixed ages from about 20 to 80 and averaging roughly 66 years, the group was over 80% male. General study findings and limits: In the expanded peripheral T cells, antigen specificity was never determined.

Of note for this clone: Its target is unknown.

Libraries were prepared by immunoSEQ multiplex PCR; TCRdb keeps only in-frame clonotypes and omits some of them. The sample includes 90,000 to 100,000 clones, 87% of them seen just once. Germline CDR1 reads SGHDT; CDR2 reads YYEEEE. The ends were cut back, 5 bases at V and 4 bases at J, with 14 bases in the middle. The CDR3 totals 14 residues. The J gene is TRBJ2-3, the V gene TRBV5-6; D could derive from TRBD1 or TRBD2 (5 bases each). This clonotype originated in an adult with an advanced solid tumor such as melanoma, head and neck, liver or kidney cancer. This material consisted of CD4+ or CD8+ T cells sorted from blood, taken in a trial of the OX40 agonist ivuxolimab. For the CDR3, the DNA is TGTGCCAGCAGGGTGGGGGTCCGAGCAGATACGCAGTATTTT. Amino acid sequence: CASRVGVRADTQYF.